These 22 T cell receptor beta chains share one sample of origin, sequenced in a study of blood T cell repertoires in COVID-19. The repertoire was sequenced with immunoSEQ multiplex PCR; TCRdb's copy has only in-frame clones and lacks some. The sample yields under 200,000 clones, 88% seen once. Sequencing used peripheral blood. The receptor source for this set is a man in his sixties with acute or convalescent COVID-19.

This chain connects TRBV6-1 to TRBJ1-2, with D possibly TRBD1 on 5 matching bases. The germline V and J ends were trimmed by 0 bases and 11 bases, with 13 bases remaining between them. This CDR3 is 13 amino acids long. Per germline, CDR1 MNHNS and CDR2 SASEGT. As DNA, the CDR3 is TGTGCCAGCAGTGAAGCGCACCAGGGAGGGTACACCTTC. It yields the protein CASSEAHQGGYTF.

The V call is TRBV11-2, the J call TRBJ1-2; D is undetermined. The CDR3 is made up of 13 amino acids. Trimming shortened V by 8 bases and J by 3 bases, and 13 bases separated the two germline ends. Germline V lookup: CDR1 SGHAT, CDR2 FQNNGV. CDR3 DNA sequence: TGTGCCAGCGGTACGCAGGAACACTATGGCTACACCTTC. Protein sequence: CASGTQEHYGYTF.

The chain uses TRBV7-9 and TRBJ2-3; 9 bases map to TRBD2. Germline V gene data show CDR1 as SEHNR and CDR2 as FQNEAQ (reference sequence). J gave up 3 bases and V 3 bases, and 4 bases lay outside the gene matches. The length of the CDR3 is 15 residues. CDR3 loop: CASSLIAGETDTQYF. The CDR3 DNA reads as TGTGCCAGCAGCTTGATAGCGGGAGAGACAGATACGCAGTATTTT.

This chain links TRBV5-5 with TRBJ2-7; perhaps TRBD1 as D (6 bases). The germline V gene has CDR1 SGHKS and CDR2 YYEKEE (reference sequence). The CDR3 is made up of 14 amino acids. Trimming pared 0 bases from V and 2 bases from J, leaving 9 bases between. CDR3 bases: TGTGCCAGCAGCTTGGGTGGGGGCCCCTACGAGCAGTACTTC. This gives the protein CASSLGGGPYEQYF.

CDR3 protein: CASSLGQSNYGYTF. The CDR3 DNA is TGCGCCAGCAGCCTTGGTCAGTCAAACTATGGCTACACCTTC. The chain couples TRBV5-1 to TRBJ1-2; no firm D call. V was trimmed by 4 bases and J by 2 bases, leaving 12 bases between them. The CDR3 runs 14 residues. The germline gives CDR1 SGHRS, CDR2 YFSETQ.

V and J are TRBV7-9 and TRBJ1-1, with D perhaps TRBD1 (5 bases). This CDR3 contains 14 residues. Germline values: CDR1 SEHNR, CDR2 FQNEAQ (reference sequence). Trimming took 1 base from V and 2 from J, leaving 8 bases between them. The CDR3 is CASSLGGFNTEAFF. The CDR3 bases are TGTGCCAGCAGCTTAGGGGGCTTCAACACTGAAGCTTTCTTT.

The chain employs TRBV27 and TRBJ2-7; 7 nucleotides line up with TRBD2. This CDR3 is built from 16 residues. Per the germline V gene, CDR1 is MNHEY and CDR2 is SMNVEV (reference sequence). The junction had 5 bases not matched to a gene; V was cut back by 0 bases and J by 0 bases. CDR3 nucleotides: TGTGCCAGCAGTTTATCCAGCGGGACCCCCTCCTACGAGCAGTACTTC. Its translation: CASSLSSGTPSYEQYF.

The J gene is TRBJ1-4, the V gene TRBV30, with D perhaps TRBD1 (6 bases). The ends were cut back, 5 bases at V and 4 bases at J, with 17 bases in the middle. The CDR3 consists of 15 residues. Germline values: CDR1 GTSNPN, CDR2 SVGIG (reference sequence). CDR3 region: CAWGGKDKFNEKLFF. The CDR3 coding sequence is TGTGCCTGGGGGGGCAAGGACAAGTTTAATGAAAAACTGTTTTTT.

This sequence joins TRBV6-6 and TRBJ1-3; the D gene is possibly TRBD1 (6 bases). Trimming cost V 7 bases and J 4 bases, with 20 bases left between them. CDR1 is MNHNY, CDR2 SVGAGI, per germline (reference sequence). The CDR3 sequence is 16 residues long. The CDR3 region has the DNA TGTGCCAGCACCCAAAACAGGGCCATGAGGGGAAACACCATATATTTT. It codes for CASTQNRAMRGNTIYF.

The chain joins TRBV4-1 to TRBJ1-4, with 9 bases matching TRBD1. In germline, CDR1 is MGHRA, CDR2 YSYEKL. The junction had 10 bases not matched to a gene; V was cut back by 0 bases and J by 8 bases. There are 17 residues in the CDR3. CDR3 sequence (DNA): TGCGCCAGCAGCCAAGATAAAACCGGGACAGGGAGAGAAAAACTGTTTTTT. The encoded protein is CASSQDKTGTGREKLFF.

This rearrangement joins TRBV18 to TRBJ1-2; D may be TRBD1 (6 bases). The CDR3 loop spans 14 amino acids. Germline CDR1 and CDR2: KGHSH and LQKENI. The ends were cut back, 5 bases at V and 8 bases at J, with 18 bases in the middle. CDR3 nucleotides: TGTGCCAGCTCAGAAGTAGCACAGGGATACGGCTACACCTTC. Its protein is CASSEVAQGYGYTF.

The chain carries TRBV6-5 and TRBJ2-7; 8 nucleotides match TRBD1. CDR3 length: 14 amino acids. V trimming: 7 bases; J trimming: 4 bases; junction bases outside the gene matches: 9. Germline lookup yields CDR1 MNHEY and CDR2 SVGAGI. The CDR3 protein is CASNPPDREYEQYF. CDR3 nucleotide sequence: TGTGCCAGCAATCCCCCGGACAGGGAGTACGAGCAGTACTTC.

The J gene is TRBJ1-5, the V gene TRBV7-9, with 7 bases aligning to TRBD1. The CDR3 is made up of 19 amino acids. The V segment lost 4 bases and the J segment 3 bases; nucleotides outside the gene matches: 18. The germline V gene encodes CDR1 SEHNR and CDR2 FQNEAQ (reference sequence). CDR3 protein: CASSYPGRGIRGLNQPQHF. CDR3 DNA: TGTGCCAGCAGCTACCCAGGCAGGGGGATTCGCGGCCTCAATCAGCCCCAGCATTTT.

The chain recombines TRBV11-3 with TRBJ2-6; the D gene is possibly TRBD1 (6 bases). V shed 3 bases and J shed 0 bases, with 9 bases lying between them. Germline-derived CDR1 and CDR2 are SGHNT and YENEEA. There are 16 residues in the CDR3. The CDR3 reads CASSLDRSSGANVLTF. CDR3 sequence (DNA): TGTGCCAGCAGCTTGGACAGAAGCTCTGGGGCCAACGTCCTGACTTTC.

The chain is built from TRBV9 and TRBJ2-2, with D tentatively TRBD1 (5 bases). CDR1 and CDR2 (germline): SGDLS, YYNGEE. Trimming pared 6 bases from V and 4 bases from J, leaving 16 bases between. This CDR3 is 15 amino acids long. The CDR3: CASNRPGFSTGELFF. The DNA for the CDR3 is TGTGCCAGCAATAGACCAGGGTTTTCCACCGGGGAGCTGTTTTTT.

The chain joins TRBV7-2 to TRBJ2-5, with 7 bases lining up with TRBD2. Per germline, CDR1 SGHTA and CDR2 FQGNSA. This CDR3 comprises 13 residues. Trimming removed 7 bases from V and 5 bases from J; junction bases left unmatched: 7. The DNA for the CDR3 is TGTGCCAGCACCCAGGGAGGGGCCGAGACCCAGTACTTC. This gives the protein CASTQGGAETQYF. Using reference TRBV7-2 and TRBJ2-5 for the parts outside the CDR3, the full variable domain is GAGVSQSPSNKVTEKGKDVELRCDPISGHTALYWYRQSLGQGLEFLIYFQGNSAPDKSGLPSDRFSAERTGGSVSTLTIQRTQQEDSAVYLCASTQGGAETQYFGPGTRLLVL.

V is TRBV6-5 and J is TRBJ1-2; possible D gene TRBD1, 6 bases. CDR3 length: 13 residues. V was trimmed by 6 bases and J by 4 bases, leaving 12 bases between them. Germline lookup yields CDR1 MNHEY and CDR2 SVGAGI. The CDR3 protein is CASSSQGLYGYTF. Written as DNA, the CDR3 is TGTGCCAGCAGCTCCCAGGGGCTCTATGGCTACACCTTC.

The chain carries TRBV5-5 and TRBJ2-1; 10 bases fit TRBD1. V lost 5 bases to trimming and J lost 10 bases; unmatched junction nucleotides: 6. The CDR3 is made up of 13 amino acids. The V gene's germline CDR1 is SGHKS and CDR2 YYEKEE (reference sequence). In nucleotides, the CDR3 is TGTGCCAGCAGTTGGGACAGGGGCGGCGAGCAGTTCTTC. The encoded protein is CASSWDRGGEQFF.

This chain connects TRBV7-9 to TRBJ2-3; 7 nucleotides agree with TRBD2. Germline lookup yields CDR1 SEHNR and CDR2 FQNEAQ (reference sequence). CDR3 size: 16 residues. V lost 5 bases to trimming and J lost 6 bases; unmatched junction nucleotides: 14. CDR3 in DNA: TGTGCCAGCAGCAAAAGGGCGGCGGGAGAGGCGGATACGCAGTATTTT. Its protein product is CASSKRAAGEADTQYF.

This sequence joins TRBV6-6 and TRBJ1-6, with D unresolved. This CDR3 is 13 amino acids long. Per germline, CDR1 MNHNY and CDR2 SVGAGI (reference sequence). V lost 8 bases and J lost 10, with 15 bases in between. The CDR3 region has the DNA TGTGCCAGCGAAAAAGAGGGTTTCTCACCCCTCCACTTT. Its protein product is CASEKEGFSPLHF.

This sequence joins TRBV12-5 and TRBJ2-1, with TRBD2 matching 14 bases. The junction had 11 bases not matched to a gene; V was cut back by 6 bases and J by 7 bases. The CDR3 extends over 17 amino acids. Per germline, CDR1 LGHNT and CDR2 FRNRAP. The CDR3 here is CASGLGLAGVVGNEQFF. The CDR3 nucleotides read TGTGCTAGTGGGCTGGGACTAGCGGGAGTTGTGGGGAATGAGCAGTTCTTC.

The CDR3 DNA sequence: TGTGCCAGCAGCTCCCTAGGAACAGATACGCAGTATTTT. It yields the protein CASSSLGTDTQYF. V and J are TRBV7-3 and TRBJ2-3, with D unclear. The CDR3 has 13 residues. Per germline, CDR1 SGHTA and CDR2 FQGTGA. With 4 bases removed from V and 3 bases from J, the gap between germline ends came to 8 bases.